The 19 T cell receptor beta chains reported below all come from one sample, sequenced in a study of T cells in women clearing cervical HPV infection. The data were produced by immunoSEQ multiplex PCR, yet TCRdb's version contains in-frame clones alone and is incomplete. This sample's clone table lists more than 20,000 clones. Sequenced: blood buffy coat. These receptors were taken from a woman aged 18 to 75 with a cervical HPV16 infection that either progressed to CIN3+ or cleared (not recorded which).

On this clone: The sequenced fragment ends 3 residues before the CDR3 boundary, so the rest is inferred from the germline J gene. V is TRBV5-4 and J is TRBJ2-5; 11 bases align to TRBD2. The CDR3 has 16 residues. The J segment lost 4 bases and the V segment lost 3 bases, leaving 8 bases of the junction unmatched. Germline V gene data show CDR1 as SGHNT and CDR2 as YYREEE (reference sequence). The chain's CDR3 is CASSSLAGGGGETQYF. The CDR3 bases that were read are TGTGCCAGCAGCTCCCTAGCGGGGGGAGGGGGAGAGACC.

Note on this clone: Read sequence stops 3 residues before the CDR3 end, and the germline J gene provides the missing end. The gene calls are TRBV5-4 and TRBJ2-2; weak D call: TRBD2 (6 bases). Germline V gene lookup returns CDR1 SGHNT and CDR2 YYREEE (reference sequence). Trimming stripped 0 bases from V and 1 base from J, with 10 bases between. The CDR3 has 16 amino acids. The CDR3 protein is CASSLAGTLNTGELFF. Incomplete CDR3 DNA: TGTGCCAGCAGCTTGGCCGGGACTCTGAACACCGGGGAG.

With regard to this clone: The read ends 3 residues before the CDR3 terminus; that terminus is restored from the germline J gene. The rearrangement uses TRBV7-6 and TRBJ1-3; 8 positions agree with TRBD1. The V gene end was trimmed by 5 bases and the J gene end by 1 base; junction bases not matched to a gene: 7. Germline CDR1 and CDR2: SGHVS and FNYEAQ. This CDR3 spans 16 amino acids. This chain's CDR3 is CASSLAGQGSGNTIYF. The sequenced part of the CDR3 DNA is TGTGCCAGCAGCCTGGCAGGACAGGGTTCTGGAAACACC. Full variable domain (remainder filled in from reference TRBV7-6 and TRBJ1-3): GAGVSQSPRYKVTKRGQDVALRCDPISGHVSLYWYRQALGQGPEFLTYFNYEAQQDKSGLPNDRFSAERPEGSISTLTIQRTEQRDSAMYRCASSLAGQGSGNTIYFGEGSWLTVV.

In regard to this clone: The junction differs from germline at one of its ends, possibly a read error. The CDR3 goes on 3 residues after the read ends, and that part is filled in from the germline J gene. The J gene is TRBJ2-3, the V gene TRBV7-7; 7 bases fit TRBD1. CDR1 is SSHAT, CDR2 FNYEAQ, per germline (reference sequence). CDR3 length equals 15 residues. CDR3 region: CASSSRGTVDQPQYF. The sequenced CDR3 bases are TGTGCTAGCAGCTCTAGGGGGACAGTGGATCAGCCG.

As to this clone: The read is 3 residues too short to cover the CDR3 end, so that end is filled in from the germline J gene. This chain uses TRBV20-1 with TRBJ2-1; TRBD2 matches at 11 bases. The junction had 14 bases not matched to a gene; V was cut back by 5 bases and J by 8 bases. The germline CDR1 and CDR2 sequences are DFQATT and SNEGSKA (reference sequence). The CDR3 spans 16 residues. CDR3: CSAPRGSGGASDEQFF. CDR3 DNA (partial): TGCAGTGCTCCCCGGGGTAGCGGGGGGGCTTCGGATGAG.

Remarks on this clone: The read comes to an end 3 residues before the CDR3 does, leaving the germline J gene to fill in the end. This chain uses TRBV19 with TRBJ2-3; 14 bases agree with TRBD2. Germline values: CDR1 LNHDA, CDR2 SQIVND (reference sequence). The CDR3 totals 18 residues. With 3 bases clipped from V and 7 bases from J, the junction kept 12 bases outside the gene matches. The CDR3 DNA, read in part, is TGTGCCAGTAGTATCCTAGGACTAGCGGGGGGAACCAAGAATACG. Its protein product is CASSILGLAGGTKNT. The full CDR3 protein reads CASSILGLAGGTKNTQYF.

Note on this clone: The CDR3 end lies 3 residues beyond the end of the read and is filled in from the germline J gene. Other DNA sequences within the sample encode an identical CDR3. The chain couples TRBV13 to TRBJ2-1; 7 positions match TRBD1. V gave up 5 bases and J gave up 9 bases; unmatched junction bases: 4. Germline assignment: CDR1 PRHDT and CDR2 FYEKMQ (reference sequence). The CDR3 runs 12 residues. CDR3 region: CASSTRTGEQFF. Partial CDR3 DNA: TGTGCCAGCAGCACGCGGACAGGTGAG.

Concerning this clone itself: The CDR3 extends 3 residues past the end of the read, so its final part is completed from the germline J gene. The V call is TRBV19, the J call TRBJ1-2; D is possibly TRBD1 (6 bases). CDR3 length: 15 residues. Germline loops: CDR1 LNHDA, CDR2 SQIVND (reference sequence). The sequenced part of the CDR3 DNA is TGTGCCAGTAGGATTAGCGGGGGCCTACTCAATGAC. As protein: CASRISGGLLND. The CDR3 in full is CASRISGGLLNDYTF.

To note about this clone: The missing CDR3 end, 3 residues past where the read stops, is filled in from the germline J gene. This sample also contains other DNA sequences that code for the same CDR3. The V call is TRBV5-1, the J call TRBJ1-1; D remains ambiguous. V lost 0 bases, J lost 5 bases, and 5 bases lay in between. CDR3 length: 12 residues. In germline, CDR1 is SGHRS, CDR2 YFSETQ. Incomplete CDR3 DNA: TGCGCCAGCAGCTTGGGAGCGACTGAA. As protein: CASSLGATE. The entire CDR3 reads CASSLGATEAFF.

As to this clone: The read ends 3 residues early relative to the CDR3; the germline J gene fills the gap. The chain carries TRBV7-9 and TRBJ1-5; D is unresolved. The V and J ends lost 4 bases and 4 bases respectively, with 8 bases between them. Germline V lookup: CDR1 SEHNR, CDR2 FQNEAQ (reference sequence). This CDR3 region has 13 residues. This chain's CDR3 is CASSSEYNQPQHF. CDR3 bases read: TGTGCCAGCAGCTCAGAGTATAATCAGCCC.

With regard to this clone: The sequenced fragment ends 3 residues before the CDR3 boundary, so the rest is inferred from the germline J gene. This chain connects TRBV19 to TRBJ2-2, with a tentative D call TRBD1 (6 bases). The CDR3 loop spans 14 amino acids. Trimming pared 5 bases from V and 7 bases from J, leaving 14 bases between. Germline lookup yields CDR1 LNHDA and CDR2 SQIVND (reference sequence). The covered CDR3 bases are TGTGCCAGTAGTGGGATGGGGGCCGGCGGGGAG. Protein sequence: CASSGMGAGGE. The entire CDR3 protein reads CASSGMGAGGELFF.

In the case of this clone: The read comes to an end 3 residues before the CDR3 does, leaving the germline J gene to fill in the end. The rearrangement uses TRBV19 and TRBJ2-3, with 8 bases matching TRBD1. Germline V CDR1 and CDR2: LNHDA, SQIVND (reference sequence). CDR3 length: 16 residues. V shed 7 bases, J shed 6 bases, and the junction held 15 bases outside the gene matches. CDR3 DNA, as far as it was read: TGTGCCAGTACCCTACCCCGGGGGACAGGTCAGGATACG. Translating gives CASTLPRGTGQDT. The full-length CDR3 reads as CASTLPRGTGQDTQYF.

Comments on this clone: The CDR3 end falls 3 residues outside the read, so it is completed with the germline J gene. V usage is TRBV15 and J usage is TRBJ1-4, with D possibly being TRBD1 (6 bases). This CDR3 comprises 14 residues. Germline CDR1 and CDR2: LNHNV and YYDKDF (reference sequence). Trimming shortened V by 1 base and J by 10 bases, and 13 bases separated the two germline ends. The part of the CDR3 DNA that was read is TGTGCCACCAGCAGAGTCAGGGGAAGGGCAAAA. Encoded protein: CATSRVRGRAK. The entire CDR3 reads CATSRVRGRAKLFF. Looking up the rest from reference TRBV15 and TRBJ1-4 gives the full variable domain: DAMVIQNPRYQVTQFGKPVTLSCSQTLNHNVMYWYQQKSSQAPKLLFHYYDKDFNNEADTPDNFQSRRPNTSFCFLDIRSPGLGDTAMYLCATSRVRGRAKLFFGSGTQLSVL.

CDR3 residues: CASSTDVGEQYF. The covered CDR3 bases are TGTGCCAGTAGTACAGACGTCGGCGAG. This sequence joins TRBV19 and TRBJ2-7; unclear D gene. Read coverage stops 3 residues before the CDR3 terminus; the germline J gene supplies the remainder. Deletions cut 4 bases from V and 6 bases from J, with 10 bases between. Looked up from germline, CDR1 is LNHDA and CDR2 is SQIVND (reference sequence). The CDR3 is 12 residues long.

As to this clone: The read ends 3 residues shy of where the CDR3 ends; the end is completed using the germline J gene. The chain recombines TRBV6-2 or TRBV6-3 with TRBJ1-1, with D uncertain. CDR3 length: 14 amino acids. Trimming pared 1 base from V and 1 base from J, leaving 7 bases between. Looked up from germline, CDR1 is MNHEY and CDR2 is SVGEGT. The part of the CDR3 DNA that was read is TGTGCCAGCAGTTACTATGGTAGGAACACTGAA. Protein: CASSYYGRNTE. The full CDR3 protein is CASSYYGRNTEAFF.

In regard to this clone: The CDR3 is cut off 3 residues early in the read; its end comes from the germline J gene. The chain carries TRBV12-3 or TRBV12-4 and TRBJ2-4, with 8 bases lining up with TRBD1. The CDR3 is made up of 13 amino acids. The J segment lost 6 bases and the V segment lost 4 bases, leaving 2 bases of the junction unmatched. This CDR3 reads CASSSGQGNIQYF. The covered CDR3 bases are TGTGCCAGCAGTTCTGGACAGGGAAACATT.

Notes on this clone: The read terminates 3 residues ahead of where the CDR3 ends, so the germline J gene completes it. The chain combines TRBV19 with TRBJ2-3; possibly TRBD2 for D (5 bases). Germline CDR1 is LNHDA and CDR2 is SQIVND (reference sequence). This CDR3 has 13 residues. The germline V and J ends were trimmed by 5 bases and 6 bases, with 12 bases remaining between them. CDR3 bases read: TGTGCCAGTAGTCGGGGAAACCCCGATACG. Protein: CASSRGNPDT. The CDR3 reads in full as CASSRGNPDTQYF. The variable domain in full, with the rest retrieved from reference TRBV19 and TRBJ2-3, is DGGITQSPKYLFRKEGQNVTLSCEQNLNHDAMYWYRQDPGQGLRLIYYSQIVNDFQKGDIAEGYSVSREKKESFPLTVTSAQKNPTAFYLCASSRGNPDTQYFGPGTRLTVL.

As for this clone: Sequencing ends 3 residues short of the CDR3 end; the germline J gene provides the rest. The gene calls are TRBV5-1 and TRBJ2-2; tentatively, D is TRBD2 (6 bases). CDR3 length equals 14 residues. Germline loops: CDR1 SGHRS, CDR2 YFSETQ. With 9 bases removed from V and 3 bases from J, the gap between germline ends came to 15 bases. The CDR3 loop is CATSRDFHTGELFF. The covered CDR3 bases are TGCGCCACCTCCCGGGACTTCCACACCGGGGAG.

With regard to this clone: The DNA ends 3 residues before the CDR3 does, and the rest of the CDR3 is filled in from the germline J gene. V usage is TRBV27 and J usage is TRBJ2-7; 7 bases align to TRBD1. J lost 1 base, V lost 5 bases, and 5 bases had no gene match. Per germline, CDR1 MNHEY and CDR2 SMNVEV (reference sequence). The CDR3 totals 14 residues. Incomplete CDR3 DNA: TGTGCCAGCAGTGCCTGGGACAGATCCTACGAG. It codes for CASSAWDRSYE. The full CDR3 sequence reads CASSAWDRSYEQYF.